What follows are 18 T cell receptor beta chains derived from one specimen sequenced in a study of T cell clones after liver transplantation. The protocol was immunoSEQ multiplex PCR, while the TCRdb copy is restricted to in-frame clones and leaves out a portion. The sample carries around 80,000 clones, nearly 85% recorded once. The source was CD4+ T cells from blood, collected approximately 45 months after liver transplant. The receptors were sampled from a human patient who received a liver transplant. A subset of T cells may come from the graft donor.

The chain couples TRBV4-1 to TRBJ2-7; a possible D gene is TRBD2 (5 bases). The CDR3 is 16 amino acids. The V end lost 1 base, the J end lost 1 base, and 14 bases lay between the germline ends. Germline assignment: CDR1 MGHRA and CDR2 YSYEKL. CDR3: CASSQGSTSRSYEQYF. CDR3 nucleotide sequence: TGCGCCAGCAGCCAAGGTAGCACTAGTCGGTCCTACGAGCAGTACTTC.

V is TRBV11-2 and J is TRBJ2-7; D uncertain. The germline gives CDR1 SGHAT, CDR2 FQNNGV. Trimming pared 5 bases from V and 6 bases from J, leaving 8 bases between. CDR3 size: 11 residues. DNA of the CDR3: TGTGCCAGCAGCGCCCGCGGCGAGCAGTACTTC. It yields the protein CASSARGEQYF. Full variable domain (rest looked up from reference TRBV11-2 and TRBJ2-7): EAGVAQSPRYKIIEKRQSVAFWCNPISGHATLYWYQQILGQGPKLLIQFQNNGVVDDSQLPKDRFSAERLKGVDSTLKIQPAKLEDSAVYLCASSARGEQYFGPGTRLTVT.

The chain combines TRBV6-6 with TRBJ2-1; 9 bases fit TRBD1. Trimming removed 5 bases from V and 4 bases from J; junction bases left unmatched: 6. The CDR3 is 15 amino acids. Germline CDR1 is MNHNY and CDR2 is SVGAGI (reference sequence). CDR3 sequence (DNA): TGTGCCAGCAGTCCCCGGGACAGGGATTACAATGAGCAGTTCTTC. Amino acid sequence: CASSPRDRDYNEQFF.

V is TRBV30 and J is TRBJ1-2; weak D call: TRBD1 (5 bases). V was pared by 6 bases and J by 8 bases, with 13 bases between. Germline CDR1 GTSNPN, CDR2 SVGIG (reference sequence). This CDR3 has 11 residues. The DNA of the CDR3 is TGTGCCTGCCGGCCTCAGGGCGGCTACACCTTC. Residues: CACRPQGGYTF.

CDR3 in DNA: TGTGCCAGCTCACCTTCGGGAGGCCCAGATACGCAGTATTTT. As protein: CASSPSGGPDTQYF. This chain links TRBV18 with TRBJ2-3, with 7 positions matching TRBD2. The CDR3 runs 14 residues. CDR1 and CDR2 from the germline V gene are KGHSH and LQKENI. Trimming removed 3 bases from V and 4 bases from J; junction bases left unmatched: 4.

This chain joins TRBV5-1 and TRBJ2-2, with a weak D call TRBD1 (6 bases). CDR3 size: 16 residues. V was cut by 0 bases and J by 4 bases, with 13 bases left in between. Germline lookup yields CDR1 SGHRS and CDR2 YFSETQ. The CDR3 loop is CASSLAVTGSTGELFF. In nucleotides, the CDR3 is TGCGCCAGCAGCTTGGCCGTTACAGGGAGCACCGGGGAGCTGTTTTTT.

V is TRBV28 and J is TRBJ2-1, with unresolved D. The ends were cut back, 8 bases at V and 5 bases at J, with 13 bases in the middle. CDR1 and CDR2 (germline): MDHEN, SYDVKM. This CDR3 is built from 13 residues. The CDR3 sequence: CASRPSLNNEQFF. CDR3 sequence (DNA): TGTGCCAGCCGTCCTTCACTAAACAATGAGCAGTTCTTC. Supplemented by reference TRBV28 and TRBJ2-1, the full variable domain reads DVKVTQSSRYLVKRTGEKVFLECVQDMDHENMFWYRQDPGLGLRLIYFSYDVKMKEKGDIPEGYSVSREKKERFSLILESASTNQTSMYLCASRPSLNNEQFFGPGTRLTVL.

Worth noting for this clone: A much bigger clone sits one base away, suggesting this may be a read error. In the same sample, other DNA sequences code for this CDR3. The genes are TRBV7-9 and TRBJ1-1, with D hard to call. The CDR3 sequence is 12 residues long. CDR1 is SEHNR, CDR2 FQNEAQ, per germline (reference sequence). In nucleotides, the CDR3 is TGTGCCAGCAGCTTAAGGACTACTGAAGCCTTCTTT. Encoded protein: CASSLRTTEAFF. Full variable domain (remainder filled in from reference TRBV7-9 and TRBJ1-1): DTGVSQNPRHKITKRGQNVTFRCDPISEHNRLYWYRQTLGQGPEFLTYFQNEAQLEKSRLLSDRFSAERPKGSFSTLEIQRTEQGDSAMYLCASSLRTTEAFFGQGTRLTVV.

The CDR3 region is CASRGGAGETQYF. The CDR3 DNA reads as TGTGCCAGCAGAGGGGGGGCCGGGGAGACCCAGTACTTC. The V and J genes are TRBV27 and TRBJ2-5, with D tentatively TRBD2 (7 bases). Trimming removed 6 bases at V and 5 bases at J, with 13 bases between. The CDR3 spans 13 residues. Germline loops: CDR1 MNHEY, CDR2 SMNVEV (reference sequence).

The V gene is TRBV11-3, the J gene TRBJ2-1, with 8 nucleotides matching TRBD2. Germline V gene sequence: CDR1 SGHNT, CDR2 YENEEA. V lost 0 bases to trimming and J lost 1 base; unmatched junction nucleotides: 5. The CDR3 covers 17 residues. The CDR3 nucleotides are TGTGCCAGCAGCTTAGATCTGCAGCGGGGGTCCTACAATGAGCAGTTCTTC. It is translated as CASSLDLQRGSYNEQFF.

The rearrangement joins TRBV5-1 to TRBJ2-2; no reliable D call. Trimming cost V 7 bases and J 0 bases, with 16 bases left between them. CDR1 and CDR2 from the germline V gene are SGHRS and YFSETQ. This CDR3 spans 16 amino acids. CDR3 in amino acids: CASLPNWQTNTGELFF. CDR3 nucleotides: TGCGCCAGCCTTCCCAATTGGCAGACGAACACCGGGGAGCTGTTTTTT.

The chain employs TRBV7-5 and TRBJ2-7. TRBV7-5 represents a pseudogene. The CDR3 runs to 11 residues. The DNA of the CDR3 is TGTGTCAGAAGCCAGAGAAGAGAGCAGTACTTC. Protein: CVRSQRREQYF.

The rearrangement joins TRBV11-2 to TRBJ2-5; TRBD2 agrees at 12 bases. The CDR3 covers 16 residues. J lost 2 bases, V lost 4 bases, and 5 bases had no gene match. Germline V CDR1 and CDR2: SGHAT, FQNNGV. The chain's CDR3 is CASSSLAGGRQETQYF. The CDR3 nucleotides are TGTGCCAGCAGCTCACTAGCGGGAGGTCGTCAAGAGACCCAGTACTTC.

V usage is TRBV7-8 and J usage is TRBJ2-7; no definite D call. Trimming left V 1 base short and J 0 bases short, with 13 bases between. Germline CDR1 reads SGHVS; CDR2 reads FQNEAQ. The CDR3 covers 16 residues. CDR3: CASSLVVGLSSYEQYF. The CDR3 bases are TGTGCCAGCAGCTTAGTCGTGGGCCTAAGCTCCTACGAGCAGTACTTC. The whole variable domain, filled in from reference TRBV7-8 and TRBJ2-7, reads GAGVSQSPRYKVAKRGQDVALRCDPISGHVSLFWYQQALGQGPEFLTYFQNEAQLDKSGLPSDRFFAERPEGSVSTLKIQRTQQEDSAVYLCASSLVVGLSSYEQYFGPGTRLTVT.

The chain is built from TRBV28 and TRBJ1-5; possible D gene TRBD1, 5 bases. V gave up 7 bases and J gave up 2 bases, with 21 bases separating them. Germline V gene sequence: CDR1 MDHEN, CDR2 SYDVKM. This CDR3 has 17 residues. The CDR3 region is CASIYGRVGRGNQPQHF. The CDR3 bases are TGTGCCAGCATCTATGGCAGGGTGGGAAGAGGCAATCAGCCCCAGCATTTT.

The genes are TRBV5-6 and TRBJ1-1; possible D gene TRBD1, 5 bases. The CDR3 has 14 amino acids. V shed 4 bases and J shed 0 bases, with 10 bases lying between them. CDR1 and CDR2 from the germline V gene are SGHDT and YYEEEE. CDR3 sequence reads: CASSVGALNTEAFF. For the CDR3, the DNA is TGTGCCAGCAGCGTAGGGGCGCTGAACACTGAAGCTTTCTTT.

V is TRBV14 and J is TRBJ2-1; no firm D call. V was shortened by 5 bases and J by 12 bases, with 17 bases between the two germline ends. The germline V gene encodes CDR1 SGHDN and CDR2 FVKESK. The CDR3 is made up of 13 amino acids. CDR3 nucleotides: TGTGCCAGCAGCGGCCCGGTGCGAGCTCGGCAGTTCTTC. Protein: CASSGPVRARQFF.

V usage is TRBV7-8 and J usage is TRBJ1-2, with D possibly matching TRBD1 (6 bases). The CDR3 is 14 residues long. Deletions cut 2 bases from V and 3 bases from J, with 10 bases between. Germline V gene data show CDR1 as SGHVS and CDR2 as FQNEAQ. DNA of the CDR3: TGTGCCAGCAGCTTAACCAGGGGATACTATGGCTACACCTTC. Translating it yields CASSLTRGYYGYTF.